This T cell receptor beta chain was found in a study of OX40 agonist ivuxolimab in advanced cancers. Whole-study context: The eligibility criteria allowed prior anti-PD-1, anti-PD-L1 or anti-CTLA-4 therapy, and roughly 39% had some.

Patients were ruled out by autoimmune disease history or systemic immunosuppression. Produced via immunoSEQ multiplex PCR; TCRdb's table is partial and in-frame only. The sample has about 79,000 clones, around 94% seen once; the top ten hold around a tenth. Regarding the study as a whole: The study did not work out the antigen specificity of the expanded peripheral T cells.

The V segment lost 1 base and the J segment 3 bases; nucleotides outside the gene matches: 3. This CDR3 is 16 amino acids long. Germline values: CDR1 LNHDA, CDR2 SQIVND (reference sequence). On this clone itself: Its antigen remains unknown.

V usage is TRBV19 and J usage is TRBJ2-1, with 10 positions matching TRBD2. This TCR was sampled from an adult with an advanced solid tumor such as melanoma, head and neck, liver or kidney cancer. The sample here was CD4+ or CD8+ T cells sorted from blood, taken in a trial of the OX40 agonist ivuxolimab. CDR3 in amino acids: CASSIAPSGGYNEQFF. CDR3 nucleotide sequence: TGTGCCAGTAGTATAGCCCCTAGCGGGGGCTACAATGAGCAGTTCTTC.